Following are 6 T cell receptor beta chains from one sample sequenced in a study of blood T cells in healthy people across ages. A second about 7 to 12 cycle PCR used barcoded and J-beta primers. TCRdb reanalysed the 5' RACE reads using MiXCR and keeps one entry per CDR3 protein. The sample consists of around 990,000 distinct CDR3 sequences, under 40% of them appearing once. Material for sequencing was blood. The source is a man in his late teens or twenties in good health.

This clonotype was counted only a few times. V is TRBV7-2 and J is TRBJ1-2; D remains ambiguous. The CDR3 sequence is 14 residues long. V dropped 2 bases and J dropped 4 bases, with 11 bases sitting between them. The germline CDR1 and CDR2 sequences are SGHTA and FQGNSA. This CDR3 is CASSLIGDSYGYTF. Written as DNA, the CDR3 is TGTGCCAGCAGCTTAATTGGCGACTCCTATGGCTACACCTTC. The entire variable domain, with the rest obtained from reference TRBV7-2 and TRBJ1-2, is as follows: GAGVSQSPSNKVTEKGKDVELRCDPISGHTALYWYRQSLGQGLEFLIYFQGNSAPDKSGLPSDRFSAERTGGSVSTLTIQRTQQEDSAVYLCASSLIGDSYGYTFGSGTRLTVV.

The V gene is TRBV3-1, the J gene TRBJ2-7; possibly TRBD2 for D (5 bases). This CDR3 is 13 amino acids long. Germline lookup yields CDR1 LGHDT and CDR2 YNNKEL (reference sequence). Trimming took off 0 bases at V and 4 bases at J, with 7 bases between the two ends. The CDR3, as DNA: TGTGCCAGCAGCCAAGAGGGGAGATACGAGCAGTACTTC. It codes for CASSQEGRYEQYF.

The sample holds a few counts of this clonotype. The chain uses TRBV5-5 and TRBJ2-7, with TRBD2 identical over 9 bases. Trimming cost V 5 bases and J 2 bases; bases outside gene matches: 5. Germline CDR1 reads SGHKS; CDR2 reads YYEKEE (reference sequence). The CDR3 totals 14 residues. The CDR3 bases are TGTGCCAGCAGTAAAAGCGGGGGGACCTACGAGCAGTACTTC. Its protein is CASSKSGGTYEQYF.

The chain carries TRBV9 and TRBJ2-2; D call uncertain. Germline V gives CDR1 SGDLS, CDR2 YYNGEE. V was shortened by 4 bases and J by 6 bases, with 7 bases between the two germline ends. This CDR3 region has 12 residues. The CDR3 spells CASSYAPGELFF. CDR3 in DNA: TGTGCCAGCAGCTATGCACCCGGGGAGCTGTTTTTT.

V usage is TRBV5-6 and J usage is TRBJ1-1; D call uncertain. The CDR3 consists of 13 residues. Germline CDR1 SGHDT, CDR2 YYEEEE. The V end was cut by 7 bases, the J end by 1 base, with 11 bases between. This chain's CDR3 is CASHRTANTEAFF. DNA for the CDR3: TGTGCCAGCCATAGGACCGCGAACACTGAAGCTTTCTTT. The full variable domain, in which reference TRBV5-6 and TRBJ1-1 provide the parts outside the CDR3, is DAGVTQSPTHLIKTRGQQVTLRCSPKSGHDTVSWYQQALGQGPQFIFQYYEEEERQRGNFPDRFSGHQFPNYSSELNVNALLLGDSALYLCASHRTANTEAFFGQGTRLTVV.

The chain couples TRBV6-1 to TRBJ2-3; D gene ambiguous. The CDR3 is 10 amino acids. Germline assignment: CDR1 MNHNS and CDR2 SASEGT. V was shortened by 7 bases and J by 8 bases, with 7 bases between the two germline ends. The CDR3 nucleotides read TGTGCCAGCAACACCGTTACGCAGTATTTT. Residues: CASNTVTQYF.